One and the same sample provided the 10 T cell receptor beta chains below, sequenced in a study of blood T cell repertoires in COVID-19. The table came from immunoSEQ multiplex PCR; TCRdb's copy has only in-frame clones and leaves some out. The table has under 250,000 clones, roughly 89% seen once; the top ten hold approximately 1.5%. Sequenced sample: peripheral blood. The receptors stem from a woman in her forties who had recovered from COVID-19.

The chain links TRBV15 to TRBJ2-1; tentative D call: TRBD1 (5 bases). V was pared by 1 base and J by 3 bases, with 10 bases between. This CDR3 has 15 residues. Germline V gives CDR1 LNHNV, CDR2 YYDKDF (reference sequence). CDR3 loop: CATSRGQQDYNEQFF. Here the CDR3 DNA reads TGTGCCACCAGCAGAGGTCAACAGGACTACAATGAGCAGTTCTTC.

This clone was counted between two and nine times. The genes are TRBV9 and TRBJ1-5; the match to TRBD1 covers 8 bases. V lost 0 bases to trimming and J lost 3 bases; unmatched junction nucleotides: 5. The germline V gene has CDR1 SGDLS and CDR2 YYNGEE. CDR3 length equals 16 residues. DNA for the CDR3: TGTGCCAGCAGCGTAGGGACAGGGAAGGTCAATCAGCCCCAGCATTTT. It encodes CASSVGTGKVNQPQHF.

V is TRBV5-1 and J is TRBJ1-4; maybe TRBD1 (5 bases). V was shortened by 0 bases and J by 7 bases, with 10 bases between the two germline ends. Per germline, CDR1 SGHRS and CDR2 YFSETQ. This CDR3 is built from 14 residues. In nucleotides, the CDR3 is TGCGCCAGCAGCTTGGGCGGGGGGAGTGAAAAACTGTTTTTT. Its translation is CASSLGGGSEKLFF. The complete variable domain, with remaining parts taken from reference TRBV5-1 and TRBJ1-4, reads KAGVTQTPRYLIKTRGQQVTLSCSPISGHRSVSWYQQTPGQGLQFLFEYFSETQRNKGNFPGRFSGRQFSNSRSEMNVSTLELGDSALYLCASSLGGGSEKLFFGSGTQLSVL.

The rearrangement uses TRBV9 and TRBJ2-3; D remains ambiguous. The germline CDR1 and CDR2 sequences are SGDLS and YYNGEE. With 2 bases removed from V and 6 bases from J, the gap between germline ends came to 13 bases. The CDR3 contains 14 residues. Here the CDR3 DNA reads TGTGCCAGCAGCGTCCTAGTTCGTGCGGATACGCAGTATTTT. Protein: CASSVLVRADTQYF. Drawing the rest from reference TRBV9 and TRBJ2-3, the complete variable domain is DSGVTQTPKHLITATGQRVTLRCSPRSGDLSVYWYQQSLDQGLQFLIQYYNGEERAKGNILERFSAQQFPDLHSELNLSSLELGDSALYFCASSVLVRADTQYFGPGTRLTVL.

This clone has more than one count but fewer than ten. The chain combines TRBV3-1 (or the pseudogene TRBV3-2) with TRBJ1-1; D remains unclear. Germline V gives CDR1 LGHDT, CDR2 YNNKEL (reference sequence). With 3 bases removed from V and 6 bases from J, the gap between germline ends came to 17 bases. The CDR3 totals 15 residues. This CDR3 is CASSHHRAAGAEAFF. The CDR3 DNA follows: TGTGCCAGCAGCCACCACCGGGCGGCCGGGGCTGAAGCTTTCTTT.

This clone was seen only a few times. The chain links TRBV18 to TRBJ2-2; D remains ambiguous. Germline lookup yields CDR1 KGHSH and CDR2 LQKENI. The ends were cut back, 2 bases at V and 5 bases at J, with 6 bases in the middle. The CDR3 sequence is 13 residues long. CDR3 in amino acids: CASSPSRTGELFF. DNA for the CDR3: TGTGCCAGCTCACCATCCAGGACCGGGGAGCTGTTTTTT.

The chain combines TRBV30 with TRBJ2-7, with 7 positions matching TRBD1. The CDR3 has 13 residues. J was trimmed by 2 bases and V by 8 bases; bases with no gene match: 9. CDR1 and CDR2 from the germline V gene are GTSNPN and SVGIG (reference sequence). The CDR3 is CASVRDSTYEQYF. The CDR3 DNA is TGTGCCAGTGTCCGGGACAGCACCTACGAGCAGTACTTC.

The gene calls are TRBV21-1 and TRBJ2-1; no check of the table's D call, TRBD1, against the DNA was made. TRBV21-1 counts as a pseudogene. The CDR3 length is 16 residues. Written as DNA, the CDR3 is TGTGCCAGCAGCAAAGGTTGGGGCAGGGCCTACAATGAGCAGTTCTTC. Its translation: CASSKGWGRAYNEQFF.

V is TRBV5-1 and J is TRBJ2-7, with D perhaps TRBD1 (6 bases). The CDR3 has 15 residues. Trimming pared 1 base from V and 4 bases from J, leaving 15 bases between. CDR1 and CDR2 from the germline V gene are SGHRS and YFSETQ. The chain's CDR3 is CASSLSPGVGYEQYF. The CDR3 bases are TGCGCCAGCAGCTTGTCCCCAGGGGTTGGATACGAGCAGTACTTC.

The rearrangement uses TRBV7-7 and TRBJ2-5, with D possibly TRBD1 on 7 matching bases. V was pared by 5 bases and J by 5 bases, with 12 bases between. Germline-derived CDR1 and CDR2 are SSHAT and FNYEAQ (reference sequence). The CDR3 sequence is 13 residues long. The CDR3 sequence: CASSQGGGETQYF. The CDR3 DNA is TGTGCCAGCAGCCAGGGGGGCGGGGAGACCCAGTACTTC.